What follows is one TCR beta chain and its context. The antigen remains undetermined. These data are taken from a study of cytomegalovirus exposure and HLA in healthy donors. Regarding the study as a whole: Per published reports, the classifier diagnosed cytomegalovirus status with high specificity and sensitivity. There were reportedly fewer N-insertions in an Asian-associated ancestry cluster than the roughly 670-donor mean, in a later analysis. Common viral pathogens seemed to be connected with several of the most significant clusters, according to a later analysis.

V shed 4 bases and J 2 bases; nucleotides not matched to a gene: 3. The CDR3 has 15 amino acids. Germline CDR1 SGHTA, CDR2 FQGNSA. Primers: 60 Vbeta forward and 13 Jbeta reverse. Per the original methods: A follow-up analysis tallied approximately 85 million unique TCR beta chains, some 11 million shared. The data were produced by immunoSEQ multiplex PCR, yet TCRdb's version contains in-frame clones alone and is incomplete. The DNA was the basis for D and trimming; V, J and clone size are from that table. The table shows some 120,000 clones, with roughly 15% occurring only once. The rearrangement joins TRBV7-2 to TRBJ2-1, with 9 bases identical to TRBD1. The receptor comes from a female donor in good health and CMV-seropositive. Source material: PBMCs. This CDR3 is CASSYTGGPYNEQFF. Written as DNA, the CDR3 is TGTGCCAGCAGCTACACAGGGGGCCCCTACAATGAGCAGTTCTTC. Variable domain in full (rest from reference TRBV7-2 and TRBJ2-1): GAGVSQSPSNKVTEKGKDVELRCDPISGHTALYWYRQSLGQGLEFLIYFQGNSAPDKSGLPSDRFSAERTGGSVSTLTIQRTQQEDSAVYLCASSYTGGPYNEQFFGPGTRLTVL.